The rows below give T cell receptor beta chains drawn from one sample of a study of early T cells in non-severe SARS-CoV-2 infection. TCRdb reprocessed the 5' RACE reads with MiXCR, giving one entry per CDR3 protein. The profile covers over 45,000 distinct CDR3 sequences, with 6.5% to 7.5% appearing a single time and 5.8% taken by the ten largest. The source material was whole blood, sampled at baseline. These receptors were obtained from an adult who was a healthcare worker with PCR-confirmed SARS-CoV-2 infection or an uninfected control (not recorded which). Each CDR3 is given with its conserved first and last residue. The order of the fields is J gene, V gene, D gene, clone size, CDR3 DNA, CDR3 protein. D genes are given only for firm matches. Size is stated for part of the rows, as once, few or many counts, or as a class when the clone is expanded.

>TRBJ2-1|TRBV20-1|.|few
TGCAGTGCGAGGGACTCCCTAAGGTTCTCCTACAATGAGCAGTTCTTC
CSARDSLRFSYNEQFF
>TRBJ2-2|TRBV20-1|.|many
TGCAGTGCTAGAAGGCAGGGGAACACCGGGGAGCTGTTTTTT
CSARRQGNTGELFF
>TRBJ1-2|TRBV7-2|.|few
TGTGCCAGCAGCTTAGAGGGGTGGCTTGACTATGGCTACACCTTC
CASSLEGWLDYGYTF
>TRBJ2-7|TRBV20-1|TRBD2|.
TGCAGTGCTACAGGCGGGGGAGGCGAGCAGTACTTC
CSATGGGGEQYF
>TRBJ1-1|TRBV7-3|.|.
TGTGCCAGCACCTTAGCGATGAACACTGAAGCTTTCTTT
CASTLAMNTEAFF
>TRBJ2-7|TRBV4-2|.|.
TGTGCCAGCAGCCGGGACCTAAGCTCCTACGAGCAGTACTTC
CASSRDLSSYEQYF
>TRBJ2-7|TRBV10-2|.|many
TGCGCCAGCAGTCCCCGGACCACAGGGTACGAGCAGTACTTC
CASSPRTTGYEQYF
>TRBJ2-7|TRBV4-2|.|few
TGTGCCAGCAGCCAAGATTTTGGACAGATCTCCTACGAGCAGTACTTC
CASSQDFGQISYEQYF
>TRBJ2-7|TRBV7-3|TRBD2|many
TGTGCCAGCAGCTTGGTAGGGAGGGTTCCGTCCTACGAGCAGTACTTC
CASSLVGRVPSYEQYF
>TRBJ1-1|TRBV20-1|TRBD1|.
TGCAGTGCTAGACCGGGACAGGGCTACACTGAAGCTTTCTTT
CSARPGQGYTEAFF
>TRBJ1-2|TRBV5-1|TRBD1|.
TGCGCCAGCAGCTCTAAGCCGGGACAGGGGGACTACCTCTATGGCTACACCTTC
CASSSKPGQGDYLYGYTF
>TRBJ2-5|TRBV6-6|.|many
TGTGCCAGCCAATTAATTATCGGGCAAGAGACCCAGTACTTC
CASQLIIGQETQYF
>TRBJ2-7|TRBV6-2/TRBV6-3|TRBD1|.
TGTGCCAGCAGTTTCCGGACAGGAAGCACCAACGAGCAGTACTTC
CASSFRTGSTNEQYF
>TRBJ2-2|TRBV7-2|.|few
TGTGCCAGCAGCCCCCGGCTCTCTACGTCCGGGGAGCTGTTTTTT
CASSPRLSTSGELFF
>TRBJ2-7|TRBV6-5|TRBD1|.
TGTGCCAGCAGTTACTCACCGGGACAGCCTGGGGAGCAGTACTTC
CASSYSPGQPGEQYF
>TRBJ1-1|TRBV6-2/TRBV6-3|TRBD1|many
TGTGCCAGCAGTTTCCGTGGGACAGGGAGGGCTGAAGCTTTCTTT
CASSFRGTGRAEAFF
>TRBJ1-6|TRBV5-1|.|.
TGCGCCAGCAGCTTGTTCTCCAGCCGATATAATTCACCCCTCCACTTT
CASSLFSSRYNSPLHF
>TRBJ2-2|TRBV2|.|.
TGTGCCAGCGGCCCTCAGGGGAGAACCGGGGAGCTGTTTTTT
CASGPQGRTGELFF
>TRBJ2-1|TRBV27|.|few
TGTGCCAGCAGTTTATCAGGCCGGAGCTCCTACAATGAGCAGTTCTTC
CASSLSGRSSYNEQFF
>TRBJ2-7|TRBV5-1|.|many
TGCGCCAGCGCATTTATGACCGGGTTACAGTGGGACGAGCAGTACTTC
CASAFMTGLQWDEQYF
>TRBJ2-7|TRBV4-2|.|few
TGTGCCAGCAGCCAAGAGGGAGAGGGCCCGAGAAACGAGCAGTACTTC
CASSQEGEGPRNEQYF
>TRBJ2-7|TRBV4-3|TRBD1|many
TGCGCCAGCAGCCGCCGACAGGGGGAACTTTCCTACGAGCAGTACTTC
CASSRRQGELSYEQYF
>TRBJ2-7|TRBV27|TRBD1|many
TGTGCCAGCAGTTTTGGACAGGGAGGCTACGAGCAGTACTTC
CASSFGQGGYEQYF